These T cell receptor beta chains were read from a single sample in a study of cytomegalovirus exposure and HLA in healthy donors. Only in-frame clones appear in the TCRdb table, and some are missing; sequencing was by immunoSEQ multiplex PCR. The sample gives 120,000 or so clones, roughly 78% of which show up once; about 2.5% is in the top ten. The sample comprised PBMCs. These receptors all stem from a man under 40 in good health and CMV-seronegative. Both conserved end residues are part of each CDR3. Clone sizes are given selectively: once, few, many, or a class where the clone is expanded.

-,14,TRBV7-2,CASSLVRGNYGYTF
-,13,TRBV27,CASSLLGANEQYF
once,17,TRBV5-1,CASSLSLGFKNTGELFF
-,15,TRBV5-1,CASSLQGGMNTEAFF
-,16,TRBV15,CATSRVGVKDTGELFF
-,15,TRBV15,CATSRDRGGNYGYTF
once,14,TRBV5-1,CASSLSGADYGYTF
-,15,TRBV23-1,CASSLGTGVYNEQFF
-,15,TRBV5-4,CASSLDRNSGNTIYF
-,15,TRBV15,CATSHPRTSHSEQFF
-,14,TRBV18,CASSPGQSTGELFF
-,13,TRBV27,CASSYAGNTEAFF
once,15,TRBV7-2,CASSEGGPLTDTQYF
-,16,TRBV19,CASSILPYYSNQPQHF
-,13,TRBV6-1,CASRGHINYEQYF
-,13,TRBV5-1,CASSLGGGPEQFF
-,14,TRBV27,CASSFGQVGYEQYF
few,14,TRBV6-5,CASSGRQSSYEQYF
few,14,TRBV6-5,CASSDGQGVYGYTF
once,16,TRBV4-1,CASRGIGREIYNEQFF
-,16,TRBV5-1,CASSLAGSGQGNGYTF
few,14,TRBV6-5,CASSPGLARNEQYF
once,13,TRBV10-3,CAISVGREQTQYF
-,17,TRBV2,CASRMTGPASFNSPLHF
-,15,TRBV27,CASALQGAGFYEQYF
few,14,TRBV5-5,CASSFGTGTYEQYF
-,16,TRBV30,CAWSVVASPIVGEQYF
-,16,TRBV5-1,CASSLYPEGGTGELFF